Listed below are T cell receptor beta chains from one sample, sequenced in a study of metastatic and nonmetastatic thyroid tumors. TCRdb called clones again from the PCR reads with MiXCR. Of approximately 50,000 clones in the sample, less than 5% were seen once. Material for sequencing was blood. These receptors were obtained from a female donor with papillary thyroid cancer or a benign thyroid nodule (not recorded which). Some clones in this sample may be carry-over from other donors' samples. CDR3s include the opening cysteine and the closing phenylalanine or tryptophan. Fields, in order: clone size, D gene, V gene, J gene, CDR3 protein, CDR3 DNA. A D gene is named only where the DNA matches it firmly. Some rows have no size entry. The others give once, few or many, or a class for an expanded clone.

>few|.|TRBV6-1|TRBJ2-7
CASSEGGLYEQYF
TGTGCCAGCAGTGAAGGAGGACTGTACGAGCAGTACTTC
>.|TRBD2|TRBV5-1|TRBJ2-3
CASRTTSGSTDTQYF
TGCGCCAGCCGCACAACTAGCGGGAGCACAGATACGCAGTATTTT
>many|.|TRBV2|TRBJ2-3
CASSLGQGRPDTQYF
TGTGCCAGCAGTCTGGGCCAGGGGCGCCCAGATACGCAGTATTTT
>few|TRBD1|TRBV2|TRBJ1-5
CASNLDRDQPQHF
TGTGCCAGCAACCTTGACAGGGATCAGCCCCAGCATTTT
>medium-sized|.|TRBV6-1|TRBJ2-7
CASSDRVVYEQYF
TGTGCCAGCAGTGACAGGGTCGTTTACGAGCAGTACTTC
>many|.|TRBV30|TRBJ1-3
CAWKRSGNTIYF
TGTGCCTGGAAAAGATCTGGAAACACCATATATTTT
>few|.|TRBV5-1|TRBJ2-3
CASSHGTSTDTQYF
TGCGCCAGCAGCCACGGGACTAGCACAGATACGCAGTATTTT
>few|.|TRBV6-5|TRBJ2-7
CAGTWLGEQYF
TGTGCCGGCACTTGGTTGGGCGAGCAGTACTTC
>many|TRBD1|TRBV20-1|TRBJ1-1
CSAWDSQGRTEAFF
TGCAGTGCTTGGGACAGTCAGGGTAGGACTGAAGCTTTCTTT
>many|TRBD2|TRBV11-3|TRBJ2-1
CASSAVLARYNEQFF
TGTGCCAGCAGCGCCGTACTAGCGAGATACAATGAGCAGTTCTTC
>many|TRBD2|TRBV24-1|TRBJ2-7
CATSDGTSGSYEQYF
TGTGCCACCAGTGATGGGACTAGCGGGAGCTACGAGCAGTACTTC
>.|TRBD2|TRBV11-3|TRBJ2-4
CASSSGTRFPSVKLAKNIQYF
TGTGCCAGCAGCTCAGGGACTAGATTCCCGTCCGTCAAACTAGCCAAAAACATTCAGTACTTC
>few|TRBD1|TRBV9|TRBJ2-5
CASSADRETQYF
TGTGCCAGCAGCGCCGACAGGGAGACACAGTACTTC
>.|TRBD1|TRBV20-1|TRBJ1-2
CSARDVPGQAKSNYGYTF
TGCAGTGCTAGAGATGTTCCGGGACAGGCGAAGTCTAACTATGGCTACACCTTC
>few|.|TRBV5-1|TRBJ2-2
CASSLTSLRLSRGVSARELFF
TGCGCCAGCAGCCTTACGTCCCTCCGGCTAAGTAGGGGAGTCTCAGCCCGGGAGCTGTTTTTT
>many|TRBD1|TRBV2|TRBJ2-3
CASSERTGGSDTQYF
TGTGCCAGCAGTGAGAGGACAGGGGGTTCAGATACGCAGTATTTT
>few|TRBD2|TRBV11-2|TRBJ2-5
CASSLVLASGRETQYF
TGTGCCAGCAGCTTAGTCTTGGCTAGCGGGAGAGAGACCCAGTACTTC
>many|.|TRBV5-1|TRBJ2-7
CASSAPGYEQYF
TGCGCCAGCAGCGCCCCCGGCTACGAGCAGTACTTC
>medium-sized|TRBD1|TRBV3-1|TRBJ2-1
CASSQATGTGEVDEQFF
TGTGCCAGCAGCCAAGCGACCGGGACAGGGGAGGTCGATGAGCAGTTCTTC
>many|TRBD1|TRBV7-9|TRBJ1-2
CASSSAGQGMVYGGYTF
TGTGCCAGCAGCTCAGCGGGACAGGGGATGGTCTACGGTGGCTACACCTTC
>many|.|TRBV4-1|TRBJ1-4
CASSQDFEGVGIEEKLFF
TGCGCCAGCAGCCAAGATTTTGAAGGAGTCGGGATCGAAGAAAAACTGTTTTTT
>many|TRBD1|TRBV2|TRBJ1-1
CASSRQGVNTEAFF
TGTGCCAGCAGCCGACAGGGTGTTAACACTGAAGCTTTCTTT
>few|TRBD2|TRBV7-8|TRBJ2-1
CASSPLTSGNGYEQFF
TGTGCCAGCAGCCCCTTGACTAGCGGGAATGGCTATGAGCAGTTCTTC
>many|TRBD1|TRBV2|TRBJ2-3
CASSPGTGSTDTQYF
TGTGCCAGCAGTCCCGGGACAGGGAGCACAGATACGCAGTATTTT
>few|.|TRBV2|TRBJ1-1
CASGGRVDTEAFF
TGTGCCAGCGGTGGCAGGGTGGACACTGAAGCTTTCTTT
>many|TRBD2|TRBV5-1|TRBJ2-2
CASSTSGAGTGELFF
TGCGCCAGCAGCACTAGCGGGGCTGGCACCGGGGAGCTGTTTTTT
>many|TRBD2|TRBV7-3|TRBJ2-5
CASSLGLAGVETQYF
TGTGCCAGCAGCTTAGGTCTAGCGGGAGTGGAGACCCAGTACTTC
>many|.|TRBV7-8|TRBJ2-3
CASSYPFPSSEDTDTQYF
TGTGCCAGCAGCTACCCTTTCCCCTCTAGCGAGGACACAGATACGCAGTATTTT
>many|.|TRBV12-3/TRBV12-4|TRBJ2-3
CASSLWSEPGTDTQYF
TGTGCCAGCAGTTTGTGGTCGGAACCGGGCACAGATACGCAGTATTTT
>many|TRBD2|TRBV5-8|TRBJ2-3
CASSLYGRAEDTQYF
TGTGCCAGCAGCTTGTACGGGAGGGCCGAAGATACGCAGTATTTT
>.|.|TRBV28|TRBJ1-4
CASSSQGGCNEKLFF
TGTGCCAGCAGCTCACAGGGAGGGTGTAATGAAAAACTGTTTTTT
>.|TRBD1|TRBV24-1|TRBJ2-5
CATSAPTGVETQYF
TGTGCCACCAGCGCCCCGACAGGGGTAGAGACCCAGTACTTC
>many|.|TRBV5-1|TRBJ1-1
CASSYRAGRNTEAFF
TGCGCCAGCAGCTACAGAGCCGGAAGAAACACTGAAGCTTTCTTT
>.|.|TRBV6-5|TRBJ1-6
CASSYAPPGPSSPLHF
TGTGCCAGCAGTTACGCTCCCCCGGGGCCGAGTTCACCCCTCCACTTT
>many|.|TRBV3-1|TRBJ2-7
CASSRLSGSYEQYF
TGTGCCAGCAGCCGGCTTAGCGGCTCCTACGAGCAGTACTTC
>.|.|TRBV5-1|TRBJ1-3
CASSLEGNVQNTIYF
TGCGCCAGCAGCTTGGAAGGGAACGTCCAGAACACCATATATTTT
>few|.|TRBV6-1|TRBJ1-1
CASRDNTESFF
TGTGCCAGCAGGGACAACACTGAATCTTTCTTT
>few|TRBD1|TRBV20-1|TRBJ1-5
CSARLSGQDNQPQHF
TGCAGTGCTAGACTTTCCGGACAGGATAATCAGCCCCAGCATTTT
>many|.|TRBV4-2|TRBJ2-3
CASSQGREDTQYF
TGTGCCAGCAGCCAAGGAAGAGAAGATACGCAGTATTTT
>many|TRBD1|TRBV6-1|TRBJ2-3
CASSGPGGGTDTQYF
TGTGCCAGCAGTGGTCCAGGGGGTGGGACAGATACGCAGTATTTT
>many|TRBD1|TRBV6-5|TRBJ1-4
CASSYSNTGTGGEKLFF
TGTGCCAGCAGTTACTCCAATACCGGGACAGGGGGGGAAAAACTGTTTTTT
>few|.|TRBV27|TRBJ1-5
CASSFGGNQPQHF
TGTGCCAGCAGTTTCGGAGGGAATCAGCCCCAGCATTTT
>.|.|TRBV3-1|TRBJ2-7
CASSQERSGVGEQYF
TGTGCCAGCAGCCAAGAAAGGAGCGGAGTAGGGGAGCAGTACTTC
>many|TRBD1|TRBV27|TRBJ2-1
CASSQGQGPYNEQFF
TGTGCCAGCAGTCAGGGACAGGGTCCCTACAATGAGCAGTTCTTC
>many|.|TRBV20-1|TRBJ2-7
CSARSDSRRYEQYF
TGCAGTGCTAGATCCGACTCCCGTCGGTACGAGCAGTACTTC
>many|TRBD1|TRBV7-7|TRBJ2-5
CASSRGQWETQYF
TGTGCTAGCAGCAGGGGGCAATGGGAGACCCAGTACTTC
>.|TRBD2|TRBV6-2/TRBV6-3|TRBJ2-1
CASSTGGVDEQFF
TGTGCCAGCAGTACGGGGGGGGTCGATGAGCAGTTCTTC
>many|.|TRBV20-1|TRBJ2-1
CSARTRGDRYNEQFF
TGCAGTGCTAGGACGCGGGGAGATAGGTACAATGAGCAGTTCTTC